This is a list of T cell receptor beta chains from one sample in a study of blood T cell repertoires in COVID-19. The data were produced by immunoSEQ multiplex PCR, yet TCRdb's version contains in-frame clones alone and is incomplete. The sample gives 150,000 to 180,000 clones, approximately 80% of which show up once; 25% to 30% is in the top ten. Sequencing was done on a sample of peripheral blood. The receptor source for this set is a woman between 55 and 75 years old with acute or convalescent COVID-19. The CDR3 runs from the conserved cysteine through the conserved F or W. The D gene is left open where the match is weak. Size is omitted from some rows. Given values are once, few, many or a class for expanded clones.

j_gene | d_gene | abundance | v_gene | CDR3nt | CDR3aa
TRBJ1-2 | - | - | TRBV5-1 | TGCGCCAGCAGCTTGGACCAGCCAGGAATGGGTGGCTACACCTTC | CASSLDQPGMGGYTF
TRBJ1-1 | - | - | TRBV10-1 | TGCGCCAGCAGTGAGTCATCCGGGATTGAAGCTTTCTTT | CASSESSGIEAFF
TRBJ2-1 | TRBD1 | - | TRBV6-5 | TGTGCCAGCAGTTACTACGGGACAGGCTACAATGAGCAGTTCTTC | CASSYYGTGYNEQFF
TRBJ2-2 | - | - | TRBV2 | TGTGCCAGCAGTCTAATGAACACCGGGGAGCTGTTTTTT | CASSLMNTGELFF
TRBJ1-5 | - | - | TRBV5-5 | TGTGCCAGCAGCTTGGGCAGTTTCCCTAGCAATCAGCCCCAGCATTTT | CASSLGSFPSNQPQHF
TRBJ1-6 | - | - | TRBV7-2 | TGTGCCAGCAGCTTTGGCGGATATAATTCACCCCTCCACTTT | CASSFGGYNSPLHF
TRBJ2-2 | - | - | TRBV14 | TGTGCCAGCAGCCAAGGAAGGGCAGGGCGCGTCACCGGGGAGCTGTTTTTT | CASSQGRAGRVTGELFF
TRBJ1-5 | TRBD1 | once | TRBV28 | TGTGCCAGCAGGACAGGGGGTTCCCATCAGCCCCAGCATTTT | CASRTGGSHQPQHF
TRBJ1-5 | - | - | TRBV30 | TGTGCCTGGAGTCCACGGGACAATCAGCCCCAGCATTTT | CAWSPRDNQPQHF
TRBJ2-5 | - | - | TRBV2 | TGTGCCAGCAGTGAAGTCGGGTCTGGGTACGTGGAGACCCAGTACTTC | CASSEVGSGYVETQYF
TRBJ2-1 | - | - | TRBV2 | TGTGCCAGCAGGCCAGACACGTACTCCTACAATGAGCAGTTCTTC | CASRPDTYSYNEQFF
TRBJ1-6 | - | - | TRBV18 | TGTGCCAGCTCACCGGACAGCAATTCACCCCTCCACTTT | CASSPDSNSPLHF
TRBJ2-7 | TRBD2 | - | TRBV19 | TGTGCCAGTAGTACCAGGACTAGCGGGGCCTACGAGCAGTACTTC | CASSTRTSGAYEQYF
TRBJ1-2 | - | - | TRBV12-5 | TGTGCTAGTGGTTTAAGGACAGCTAACTATGGCTACACCTTC | CASGLRTANYGYTF
TRBJ1-2 | - | - | TRBV9 | TGTGCCAGCAACACACGTGGAGGGAACTATGGCTACACCTTC | CASNTRGGNYGYTF
TRBJ2-6 | - | - | TRBV4-1 | TGCGCCAGCAGCCAAGATCTGGTGAGCTCTGGGGCCAACGTCCTGACTTTC | CASSQDLVSSGANVLTF
TRBJ1-2 | TRBD1 | - | TRBV5-6 | TGTGCCAGCAGCTTGGACGGGACAGGGCTGTACTATGGCTACACCTTC | CASSLDGTGLYYGYTF
TRBJ2-5 | TRBD2 | - | TRBV11-1 | TGTGCCAGCGTATGGGGGGGAACAGGTTTACAAGAGACCCAGTACTTC | CASVWGGTGLQETQYF
TRBJ2-5 | TRBD2 | - | TRBV27 | TGTGCCAGCAGTCCGGGACTAGCGGGGGGTTATAAGGAGACCCAGTACTTC | CASSPGLAGGYKETQYF
TRBJ1-2 | TRBD1 | - | TRBV10-2 | TGCGTCAGCAGTGAGTCCAGCGGGACAGGGTTTTCTGGCTACACCTTC | CVSSESSGTGFSGYTF
TRBJ1-3 | - | - | TRBV28 | TGTGCCAGCGTCTCACGGGGCTCTGGAAACACCATATATTTT | CASVSRGSGNTIYF
TRBJ2-1 | TRBD1 | once | TRBV5-1 | TGCGCCAGCAGCTTGGTGGGACAGGAATACAATGAGCAGTTCTTC | CASSLVGQEYNEQFF
TRBJ2-5 | - | - | TRBV27 | TGTGCCAGCAGTTTTACTGGACTTGGGGAGACCCAGTACTTC | CASSFTGLGETQYF
TRBJ1-2 | TRBD1 | - | TRBV3-1/TRBV3-2 | TGTGCCAGCACCCTCAGGGGGGTGGATGGCTACACCTTC | CASTLRGVDGYTF
TRBJ2-1 | TRBD2 | - | TRBV7-2 | TGTGCCAGCAGCTCCCGTTTGGCGGGGGTTTACTTGAATGAGCAGTTCTTC | CASSSRLAGVYLNEQFF
TRBJ2-1 | - | once | TRBV3-1/TRBV3-2 | TGTGCCAGCAGCCAAGACGGAGGGAGCCTGGAGTTCTTC | CASSQDGGSLEFF
TRBJ1-6 | TRBD1 | - | TRBV27 | TGTGCCAGCGGGGACAGGAATTCACCCCTCCACTTT | CASGDRNSPLHF
TRBJ1-6 | TRBD1 | - | TRBV6-5 | TGTGCCAGCAGTTCAATTCGACAGGGGAATAATTCACCCCTCCACTTT | CASSSIRQGNNSPLHF
TRBJ1-2 | TRBD1 | - | TRBV27 | TGTGCCAGCAGACCCGGGACAGGGGATATCTATGGCTACACCTTC | CASRPGTGDIYGYTF
TRBJ1-5 | TRBD1 | - | TRBV6-6 | TGTGCCAGCAGTCCGGGACAGCTCTATAGCAATCAGCCCCAGCATTTT | CASSPGQLYSNQPQHF
TRBJ1-2 | - | - | TRBV6-1 | TGTGCCAGCAGTGAAGCGGGTGCAGGGAACTATGGCTACACCTTC | CASSEAGAGNYGYTF
TRBJ1-4 | TRBD1 | - | TRBV2 | TGTGCCAGCAGCCAGGAGGGGACAGTGAATGAAAAACTGTTTTTT | CASSQEGTVNEKLFF
TRBJ1-4 | TRBD1 | - | TRBV29-1 | TGCAGCGTCGGGGACAGGGGGCGCGAAAAACTGTTTTTT | CSVGDRGREKLFF
TRBJ1-1 | - | - | TRBV5-1 | TGCGCCAGCAGCTTGGGACATTTGAACACTGAAGCTTTCTTT | CASSLGHLNTEAFF
TRBJ2-2 | - | - | TRBV2 | TGTGCCAGCAGTGCCGCCGGGGGAGGTACCGGGGAGCTGTTTTTT | CASSAAGGGTGELFF
TRBJ1-6 | TRBD1 | few | TRBV28 | TGTGCCAGCAGTACGACGGGACAGGGGGCCTATAATTCACCCCTCCACTTT | CASSTTGQGAYNSPLHF
TRBJ2-3 | - | - | TRBV18 | TGTGCCAGCTCACCACTAGACCAGGATCCCACAGATACGCAGTATTTT | CASSPLDQDPTDTQYF
TRBJ2-5 | TRBD2 | - | TRBV28 | TGTGCCAGCAGTTATGTCCAGACTAGCGGGAAAAGAGAGACCCAGTACTTC | CASSYVQTSGKRETQYF
TRBJ2-3 | - | - | TRBV24-1 | TGTGCCACCAGTGATCCTGGACAGGGAGGGACGCAGTATTTT | CATSDPGQGGTQYF
TRBJ1-1 | TRBD1 | few | TRBV3-1/TRBV3-2 | TGTGCCAGCAGCCTTCGGACAGGGAGGGACGAAGCTTTCTTT | CASSLRTGRDEAFF